This T cell receptor beta chain was recovered during a study of T cells after yellow fever vaccination. The study's findings and limits: The secondary response showed a weaker magnitude and a faster peak, day 5 versus 15. Reappearance after the booster was observed for most primary-vaccination clones (roughly 97% CD4, just over 85% CD8).

TCRdb re-analysed the 5' RACE reads in MiXCR, keeping a single row per CDR3 protein. The data hold hundreds of thousands of distinct CDR3 sequences, with around a sixth observed a single time. The germline CDR1 and CDR2 sequences are SGHRS and YFSETQ. V was pared by 2 bases and J by 11 bases, with 16 bases between. The CDR3 loop spans 13 amino acids. Points on this clonotype: Its specificity is unknown.

The sequenced sample was PBMCs, obtained 5 days after the first yellow fever vaccination. The chain is built from TRBV5-1 and TRBJ1-1; D gene uncertain. This receptor was taken from a young man who received the YFV17D yellow fever vaccine. This CDR3 reads CASSFSSIRDAFF. The CDR3, as DNA: TGCGCCAGCAGCTTTAGTAGTATAAGGGATGCTTTCTTT.